This T cell receptor beta chain derives from a study of metastatic and nonmetastatic thyroid tumors. As for the study in general: Across peripheral blood and tumor or nodule tissue samples taken from malignant and benign thyroid patients, the repertoires were compared with one another. Study results and caveats: Compared with benign nodules, malignant thyroid tumors were reported to have significantly higher TCR beta diversity in both blood and tumor.

This clone was counted many times. The antigen is undetermined. As handled by the study authors: The study built a papillary thyroid cancer distant-metastasis classifier from CDR3 differences across clinicopathological groups. TCRdb re-called clones from the PCR reads using MiXCR. These V and J calls are TCRdb output, not the study's own analysis. The sample records about 70,000 clones, roughly 18% being singletons. All patients reached thyroid surgery having received no treatment beforehand. CDR3 length equals 14 residues. Trimming took 0 bases from V and 8 from J, leaving 11 bases between them. CDR1 and CDR2 (germline): SGHAT, FQNNGV.

The sequenced material came from blood. This receptor was obtained from a female donor with papillary thyroid cancer or a benign thyroid nodule (not recorded which). Some clones in this sample may be carry-over from other donors' samples. The J gene is TRBJ2-1, the V gene TRBV11-2; a weak D match, TRBD1 (5 bases). This chain's CDR3 is CASSLDPGWDEQFF. CDR3 coding DNA: TGTGCCAGCAGCTTAGATCCAGGGTGGGATGAGCAGTTCTTC.